A single sample gave rise to the 8 T cell receptor beta chains below, sequenced in a study of human thymus T cells. Measured with immunoSEQ multiplex PCR; TCRdb has only the in-frame clones, and not every one. The sample holds 120,000 or so clones, more than 90% seen once. The study used thymus tissue resected during corrective heart surgery. The specimen was thymus tissue. The receptors stem from a boy younger than two with a congenital heart defect but otherwise immunologically healthy.

Points on this clone: At one of its ends the junction is not consistent with the germline gene, which may arise from a read error. The rearrangement uses TRBV4-1 and TRBJ2-2; TRBD1 is a possible D gene (6 bases). Germline loops: CDR1 MGHRA, CDR2 YSYEKL. The CDR3 is 12 residues long. CDR3 sequence: CAEGENTGELFF. CDR3 bases: TGTGCCGAGGGGGAAAACACCGGGGAGCTGTTTTTT.

The V and J genes are TRBV2 and TRBJ1-6, with 8 bases aligning to TRBD1. The germline CDR1 and CDR2 sequences are SNHLY and FYNNEI. J gave up 9 bases and V 0 bases, and 4 bases lay outside the gene matches. The CDR3 extends over 15 amino acids. The CDR3 loop reads CASSEADRGISPLHF. DNA for the CDR3: TGTGCCAGCAGTGAAGCTGACAGGGGAATTTCACCCCTCCACTTT.

The rearrangement uses TRBV19 and TRBJ1-5; TRBD1 agrees at 9 bases. The V and J ends lost 5 bases and 5 bases, in that order; junction bases with no gene match: 4. CDR3 length equals 14 residues. Per the germline V gene, CDR1 is LNHDA and CDR2 is SQIVND (reference sequence). The CDR3 bases are TGTGCCAGTAGTGTTAGGGACAGGGATCAGCCCCAGCATTTT. The encoded protein is CASSVRDRDQPQHF.

V and J are TRBV4-2 and TRBJ2-1; 7 bases are a match to TRBD1. The CDR3 is 14 residues long. The V and J ends lost 2 bases and 7 bases, in that order; junction bases with no gene match: 5. CDR1 is LGHNA and CDR2 is YNFKEQ in the germline V gene. CDR3 amino acids: CASSQSRDRNEQFF. The DNA of the CDR3 is TGTGCCAGCAGCCAAAGCCGGGACAGAAATGAGCAGTTCTTC.

The CDR3 sequence: CASSQDGGGDTGELFF. The CDR3 DNA is TGCGCCAGCAGCCAAGACGGCGGGGGCGACACCGGGGAGCTGTTTTTT. The gene calls are TRBV4-3 and TRBJ2-2, with TRBD2 as a possible D gene (7 bases). V was trimmed by 0 bases and J by 3 bases, leaving 11 bases between them. The CDR3 has 16 residues. CDR1 and CDR2 (germline): LGHNA, YSLEER.

J is TRBJ2-7 and V is TRBV5-4, with TRBD1 matching over 7 bases. The CDR3 extends over 14 amino acids. Germline CDR1 reads SGHNT; CDR2 reads YYREEE (reference sequence). With V trimmed by 4 bases and J by 2 bases, 6 bases remained unmatched. CDR3 DNA: TGTGCCAGCAGCCAAAACAGGGGACCCTACGAGCAGTACTTC. It codes for CASSQNRGPYEQYF.

This clone was found a few times. V is TRBV6-4 and J is TRBJ2-7, with TRBD2 identical over 13 bases. The CDR3 consists of 14 residues. V lost 8 bases, J lost 1 base, and 2 bases stayed unmatched. From germline, CDR1 is MRHNA and CDR2 SNTAGT. The CDR3 here is CASQGLAGSYEQYF. The CDR3 DNA reads as TGTGCCAGCCAGGGACTAGCGGGGTCCTACGAGCAGTACTTC.

V and J are TRBV6-6 and TRBJ1-2, with D perhaps matching TRBD1 (6 bases). CDR1 MNHNY and CDR2 SVGAGI come from the germline V gene (reference sequence). This CDR3 has 14 residues. Deletions cut 2 bases from V and 8 bases from J, with 15 bases between. Here the CDR3 DNA reads TGTGCCAGCAGTTACGCGGACAGATCGGAGGGCTACACCTTC. Translating gives CASSYADRSEGYTF.